Below are 24 T cell receptor beta chains sequenced from a single sample in a study of blood T cells in healthy people across ages. A second PCR of about 6 to 11 cycles used a sample-barcoded 5' primer and a J-beta primer mix. TCRdb reprocessed the 5' RACE reads via MiXCR and lists one record per CDR3 protein. Altogether about 290,000 distinct CDR3 sequences are present, around 29% being singletons, with the ten largest covering over 25%. Sequences were obtained from blood. The source is a woman in her seventies in good health.

The V gene is TRBV7-2, the J gene TRBJ2-7; TRBD1 matches at 7 bases. There are 13 residues in the CDR3. From germline, CDR1 is SGHTA and CDR2 FQGNSA. V was pared by 4 bases and J by 11 bases, with 11 bases of the junction left unmatched. The CDR3 spells CASSSDDREREYF. The CDR3 DNA is TGTGCCAGCAGCTCCGATGACAGGGAAAGAGAGTACTTC. Looking up the rest from reference TRBV7-2 and TRBJ2-7 gives the full variable domain: GAGVSQSPSNKVTEKGKDVELRCDPISGHTALYWYRQSLGQGLEFLIYFQGNSAPDKSGLPSDRFSAERTGGSVSTLTIQRTQQEDSAVYLCASSSDDREREYFGPGTRLTVT.

This clonotype occurred a few times. This chain connects TRBV12-3 or TRBV12-4 to TRBJ2-6; 7 bases are a match to TRBD1. Losses at the gene ends were 6 bases for V and 0 bases for J; bases not matched to a gene: 5. This CDR3 is 16 amino acids long. The CDR3 reads CASRRQGYSGANVLTF. The DNA of the CDR3 is TGTGCCAGCAGGCGACAGGGATACTCTGGGGCCAACGTCCTGACTTTC.

V usage is TRBV7-9 and J usage is TRBJ2-3; D may correspond to TRBD1 or TRBD2 (5 bases each). V was pared by 4 bases and J by 5 bases, with 16 bases between. The CDR3 runs 15 residues. Germline loops: CDR1 SEHNR, CDR2 FQNEAQ (reference sequence). CDR3 protein: CASSWGSVVGDTQYF. The CDR3 DNA reads TGTGCCAGCAGCTGGGGGTCGGTAGTAGGAGATACGCAGTATTTT.

The chain's CDR3 is CASSPWTGEGDTQYF. CDR3 DNA: TGTGCCAGCAGCCCGTGGACAGGGGAGGGCGATACGCAGTATTTT. The chain is built from TRBV9 and TRBJ2-3, with TRBD1 matching over 9 bases. The CDR3 has 15 residues. Unmatched junction bases numbered 9, after V lost 4 bases and J lost 6 bases. CDR1 SGDLS and CDR2 YYNGEE come from the germline V gene. The full variable domain, with the rest looked up from reference TRBV9 and TRBJ2-3, is DSGVTQTPKHLITATGQRVTLRCSPRSGDLSVYWYQQSLDQGLQFLIQYYNGEERAKGNILERFSAQQFPDLHSELNLSSLELGDSALYFCASSPWTGEGDTQYFGPGTRLTVL.

The chain is built from TRBV25-1 and TRBJ2-2; 12 positions match TRBD2. From germline, CDR1 is MGHDK and CDR2 SYGVNS. V trimming: 6 bases; J trimming: 6 bases; junction bases outside the gene matches: 17. The CDR3 is 19 amino acids. The CDR3 protein is CASSQTGLAGGPRAGELFF. For the CDR3, the DNA is TGTGCCAGCAGCCAAACAGGGCTAGCGGGAGGGCCGCGGGCCGGGGAGCTGTTTTTT.

In its sample, this clonotype was seen a few times. The CDR3 loop reads CASSSGTSGSETQYF. The CDR3, as DNA: TGTGCCAGCAGCTCCGGGACTAGCGGGTCTGAGACCCAGTACTTC. The chain carries TRBV6-2 or TRBV6-3 and TRBJ2-5; 12 bases fit TRBD2. CDR3 length: 15 residues. Germline V gene lookup returns CDR1 MNHEY and CDR2 SVGEGT. J lost 5 bases, V lost 6 bases, and 7 bases had no gene match.

This chain connects TRBV27 to TRBJ2-1; 9 bases align to TRBD2. The junction had 7 bases not matched to a gene; V was cut back by 2 bases and J by 5 bases. Germline V gene lookup returns CDR1 MNHEY and CDR2 SMNVEV (reference sequence). This CDR3 region has 16 residues. The CDR3 DNA follows: TGTGCCAGCAGTTTAATCGGGACTAGCAAGAACAATGAGCAGTTCTTC. Its translation is CASSLIGTSKNNEQFF.

This clonotype was seen a few times. V usage is TRBV12-3 or TRBV12-4 and J usage is TRBJ2-1, with 8 bases that match TRBD2. The CDR3 extends over 14 amino acids. The ends lost 10 bases at V and 5 bases at J; junction bases unmatched: 10. The CDR3 DNA follows: TGTGCCACCCAAGGCGGGAGGTTCCACAATGAGCAGTTCTTC. It specifies CATQGGRFHNEQFF.

This clonotype has at least ten counts. The gene calls are TRBV6-6 and TRBJ2-5; D is undetermined. The CDR3 sequence is 11 residues long. CDR1 is MNHNY, CDR2 SVGAGI, per germline (reference sequence). V lost 10 bases and J lost 7, with 13 bases in between. CDR3 loop: CATDGSGTQYF. The DNA for the CDR3 is TGTGCCACGGACGGGTCAGGGACCCAGTACTTC.

The gene calls are TRBV12-3 or TRBV12-4 and TRBJ1-5; perhaps TRBD1 as D (5 bases). Trimming took off 2 bases at V and 5 bases at J, with 10 bases between the two ends. There are 14 residues in the CDR3. CDR3 amino acids: CASSLQGRDQPQHF. CDR3 in DNA: TGTGCCAGCAGTTTACAGGGTCGGGATCAGCCCCAGCATTTT.

The chain uses TRBV29-1 and TRBJ1-5; 7 bases align to TRBD1. Trimming removed 6 bases from V and 3 bases from J; junction bases left unmatched: 11. Per the germline V gene, CDR1 is SQVTM and CDR2 is ANQGSEA. This CDR3 is built from 15 residues. In DNA, the CDR3 is TGCAGCGTAGGGTCCGGGACAGCAGACAATCAGCCCCAGCATTTT. Translated, it gives CSVGSGTADNQPQHF.

The CDR3 reads CSAGLAGYTDTGELFF. In DNA form, the CDR3 reads TGCAGTGCGGGACTAGCGGGGTATACGGACACCGGGGAGCTGTTTTTT. The J gene is TRBJ2-2, the V gene TRBV20-1, with 13 bases matching TRBD2. Germline assignment: CDR1 DFQATT and CDR2 SNEGSKA (reference sequence). V dropped 6 bases and J dropped 3; count of bases not matched to a gene: 7. The length of the CDR3 is 16 residues.

This clonotype was observed a handful of times. The chain recombines TRBV7-8 with TRBJ2-4, with TRBD1 identical over 7 bases. The V segment lost 4 bases and the J segment 0 bases; nucleotides outside the gene matches: 12. Germline V gives CDR1 SGHVS, CDR2 FQNEAQ. The CDR3 has 18 amino acids. CDR3 DNA: TGTGCCAGCAGCTCCGCCCAACGACAGGGACAAGCCAAAAACATTCAGTACTTC. It is translated as CASSSAQRQGQAKNIQYF.

This chain joins TRBV28 and TRBJ2-1, with TRBD1 matching 7 bases. Trimming at V came to 10 bases and at J to 4 bases, leaving 13 bases not matched to a gene. Germline V CDR1 and CDR2: MDHEN, SYDVKM. This CDR3 is 15 amino acids long. Here the CDR3 DNA reads TGTGCCACCTCGAGGGACAGACGCGAGTACAATGAGCAGTTCTTC. It encodes CATSRDRREYNEQFF.

This clonotype was found a few times. The V gene is TRBV7-2, the J gene TRBJ2-2; D is uncertain. The CDR3 is 11 amino acids. The V gene lost 3 bases and the J gene lost 7 bases, with 3 bases spanning the gap. Germline CDR1 is SGHTA and CDR2 is FQGNSA. The CDR3 DNA reads TGTGCCAGCAGCTTTGGCGGGGAGCTGTTTTTT. It is translated as CASSFGGELFF. Using reference TRBV7-2 and TRBJ2-2 for the parts outside the CDR3, the full variable domain is GAGVSQSPSNKVTEKGKDVELRCDPISGHTALYWYRQSLGQGLEFLIYFQGNSAPDKSGLPSDRFSAERTGGSVSTLTIQRTQQEDSAVYLCASSFGGELFFGEGSRLTVL.

The chain links TRBV18 to TRBJ2-5, with D hard to call. Trimming took off 3 bases at V and 1 base at J, with 9 bases between the two ends. This CDR3 spans 14 amino acids. CDR1 and CDR2 (germline): KGHSH, LQKENI. The CDR3 spells CASSPQELQETQYF. DNA of the CDR3: TGTGCCAGCTCACCTCAGGAACTCCAAGAGACCCAGTACTTC. The complete variable domain, with remaining parts taken from reference TRBV18 and TRBJ2-5, reads NAGVMQNPRHLVRRRGQEARLRCSPMKGHSHVYWYRQLPEEGLKFMVYLQKENIIDESGMPKERFSAEFPKEGPSILRIQQVVRGDSAAYFCASSPQELQETQYFGPGTRLLVL.

A note on this clonotype: At one end, the junction sequence differs from germline, possibly due to a read error. The rearrangement uses TRBV12-3 or TRBV12-4 and TRBJ1-5, with 9 positions matching TRBD1. The CDR3 runs 15 residues. CDR3 protein: CAGSFGTGRGQPQHF. For the CDR3, the DNA is TGTGCCGGCAGTTTCGGGACAGGGCGAGGTCAGCCCCAGCATTTT.

This clonotype has only a few counts. The chain uses TRBV12-3 or TRBV12-4 and TRBJ1-1; a weak D match, TRBD1 (6 bases). V gave up 1 base and J gave up 5 bases, with 8 bases separating them. The CDR3 runs to 13 residues. CDR3 coding DNA: TGTGCCAGCAGTTTAGACCAGGGGACTGAAGCTTTCTTT. This encodes CASSLDQGTEAFF.

This clonotype was detected ten times or more. V gene TRBV7-2 combines with J gene TRBJ1-5, with a tentative D call TRBD1 (5 bases). In germline, CDR1 is SGHTA, CDR2 FQGNSA. Trimming removed 1 base at V and 7 bases at J, with 11 bases between. The CDR3 is made up of 14 amino acids. As DNA, the CDR3 is TGTGCCAGCAGCTTAGATCAGGGAGGGCAGCCCCAGCATTTT. Translated, it gives CASSLDQGGQPQHF.

This clonotype was counted only a few times. The CDR3 sequence is CASSLEGQVGNEQFF. In nucleotides, the CDR3 is TGTGCCAGCAGCTTAGAGGGACAGGTTGGCAATGAGCAGTTCTTC. The V call is TRBV7-2, the J call TRBJ2-5, with 8 positions matching TRBD1. The J call could be wrong; TRBJ2-1 is a better fit for the DNA end. This CDR3 contains 15 residues. Germline V gene sequence: CDR1 SGHTA, CDR2 FQGNSA.

The rearrangement uses TRBV13 and TRBJ2-1, with 8 positions matching TRBD1. Germline assignment: CDR1 PRHDT and CDR2 FYEKMQ (reference sequence). The length of the CDR3 is 16 residues. Trimming took 5 bases from V and 0 from J; bases not matched to a gene: 6. The CDR3 nucleotides read TGTGCCAGCAGCGCCCGGGACAGGAGCTCCTACAATGAGCAGTTCTTC. Residues: CASSARDRSSYNEQFF.

In this sample, this clonotype turned up many times. This chain links TRBV5-1 with TRBJ2-5; no clear D. V lost 2 bases and J lost 2, with 10 bases in between. CDR3 length: 14 amino acids. From germline, CDR1 is SGHRS and CDR2 YFSETQ. The CDR3, as DNA: TGCGCCAGCAGCTTCTCAGGAAAGCAAGAGACCCAGTACTTC. Amino acids: CASSFSGKQETQYF.

The chain couples TRBV7-2 to TRBJ2-7; D is ambiguous. This CDR3 spans 15 amino acids. V was shortened by 6 bases and J by 1 base, with 16 bases between the two germline ends. Germline lookup yields CDR1 SGHTA and CDR2 FQGNSA. The CDR3 loop reads CASSLQRTSSYEQYF. CDR3 nucleotides: TGTGCCAGCAGTTTACAACGGACGAGTTCCTACGAGCAGTACTTC.

As regards this clonotype: Without the conserved terminal phenylalanine or tryptophan, this CDR3 likely stems from a read error. The chain uses TRBV29-1 and TRBJ1-5, with 10 positions matching TRBD1. V shed 4 bases and J 5 bases; nucleotides not matched to a gene: 5. The germline V gene has CDR1 SQVTM and CDR2 ANQGSEA. The CDR3 contains 14 residues. The CDR3: CSVVWGTGDQPQHL. For the CDR3, the DNA is TGCAGCGTTGTTTGGGGGACAGGGGATCAGCCCCAGCATCTT.